The clone carrying this TCR beta chain showed up just once. Its antigen is as yet unknown. The V gene lost 5 bases and the J gene lost 5 bases, with 18 bases spanning the gap. CDR3 size: 15 residues. Looked up from germline, CDR1 is MNHNS and CDR2 is SASEGT. The data were taken from a study of cytomegalovirus exposure and HLA in healthy donors. Broader study findings: The listing of 160 or so TCR beta chains classed them as cytomegalovirus-associated.

Libraries were prepared by immunoSEQ multiplex PCR; TCRdb keeps only in-frame clonotypes and omits some of them. The sample holds 90,000 or so clones, 95% to 97% seen once. Sequenced material: PBMCs. The V gene is TRBV6-1, the J gene TRBJ2-5; possible D gene TRBD1, 6 bases. The receptor was derived from a young man in good health and CMV-seronegative. The CDR3 loop reads CASSRDTDFFETQYF. The CDR3 DNA sequence: TGTGCCAGCAGTCGGGACACGGATTTTTTTGAGACCCAGTACTTC.